The sequence of this T cell receptor beta chain was determined in a study of shared clonotypes between healthy human individuals. At the level of the study: CD4 naive cells filled three plates per donor, CD4 memory three, CD8 naive two and CD8 memory one. Broader study findings: Only blood underwent sampling, and tissue repertoires likely differ. Memory subsets generally showed lower estimated richness than naive subsets. It was observed that 5% to 6% of naive CD4 clonotypes were shared across several donors.

CD8 cells regarded as naive lacked CD45RO, were positively chosen for CCR7, and omitted terminally differentiated effector memory CD45RA+ cells. As regards this clone: Its antigen is not identified.

The CDR3 loop spans 15 amino acids. Clones were read by immunoSEQ multiplex PCR, and TCRdb kept only the in-frame ones, dropping some. The sample contains approximately 2,000,000 clones, just over 90% of which appear only once. The receptor was derived from a man between 18 and 29 years old in good health. Some clones in this sample may be carry-over from other donors' samples. This rearrangement joins TRBV21-1 to TRBJ1-2; the table assigns TRBD1, which was not confirmed against the DNA. TRBV21-1 is a listed pseudogene. Sequencing used naive CD8+ T cells from PBMCs. CDR3 in amino acids: CASSKLGGGDYGYTF. The CDR3 DNA follows: TGTGCCAGCAGCAAATTAGGGGGCGGCGACTATGGCTACACCTTC.